Listed here are 4 T cell receptor beta chains from one sample, sequenced in a study of Ad26.COV2.S vaccination and SARS-CoV-2 variants. Noted treatment: about 20 received Ad26.COV2.S at low or high dose, single or two shots; roughly 5 received placebo; per-sample allocation not given. Samples analyzed were those drawn on day 63 after the first vaccine or placebo injection. Libraries were prepared by immunoSEQ multiplex PCR; TCRdb keeps only in-frame clonotypes and omits some of them. The sample shows about 680,000 clones, 70% to 90% of them seen only once. The sample in question was peripheral blood, obtained in a trial of Ad26.COV2.S vaccine versus placebo. These receptors all come from a person between 18 and 60 years old who received the Ad26.COV2.S COVID-19 vaccine or a placebo.

The chain combines TRBV6-2 or TRBV6-3 with TRBJ1-3; D gene ambiguous. Trimming shortened V by 5 bases and J by 2 bases, and 10 bases separated the two germline ends. Germline V gives CDR1 MNHEY, CDR2 SVGEGT. The CDR3 runs to 14 residues. DNA of the CDR3: TGTGCCAGCAGTACCCCTAGGACTGGAAACACCATATATTTT. It encodes CASSTPRTGNTIYF.

To note about this clone: At one end, the junction sequence differs from germline, possibly due to a read error. The V call is TRBV7-7, the J call TRBJ1-3, with 7 bases aligning to TRBD1. From germline, CDR1 is SSHAT and CDR2 FNYEAQ (reference sequence). This CDR3 has 16 residues. In DNA form, the CDR3 reads TGTGCTAGCAGCGCCGGGACAGCCAGCTCTGGAAACACCATATATTTT. It translates to CASSAGTASSGNTIYF.

This clone was seen a few times. In DNA, the CDR3 is TGTGCCAGCAGTTTACAGGGACAAGCTTTCTTT. Encoded protein: CASSLQGQAFF. The chain combines TRBV12-3 or TRBV12-4 with TRBJ1-1, with TRBD1 as a possible D gene (5 bases). The CDR3 consists of 11 residues. V dropped 2 bases and J dropped 9 bases, with 7 bases sitting between them.

DNA for the CDR3: TGTGCCAGCAGCCGTGTCGGACAGGGGGCGTACGAGCAGTACTTC. The encoded protein is CASSRVGQGAYEQYF. V and J are TRBV5-6 and TRBJ2-7, with 11 bases fitting TRBD1. The CDR3 spans 15 residues. Germline CDR1 is SGHDT and CDR2 is YYEEEE. With 4 bases clipped from V and 4 bases from J, the junction kept 7 bases outside the gene matches. Full variable domain (rest looked up from reference TRBV5-6 and TRBJ2-7): DAGVTQSPTHLIKTRGQQVTLRCSPKSGHDTVSWYQQALGQGPQFIFQYYEEEERQRGNFPDRFSGHQFPNYSSELNVNALLLGDSALYLCASSRVGQGAYEQYFGPGTRLTVT.